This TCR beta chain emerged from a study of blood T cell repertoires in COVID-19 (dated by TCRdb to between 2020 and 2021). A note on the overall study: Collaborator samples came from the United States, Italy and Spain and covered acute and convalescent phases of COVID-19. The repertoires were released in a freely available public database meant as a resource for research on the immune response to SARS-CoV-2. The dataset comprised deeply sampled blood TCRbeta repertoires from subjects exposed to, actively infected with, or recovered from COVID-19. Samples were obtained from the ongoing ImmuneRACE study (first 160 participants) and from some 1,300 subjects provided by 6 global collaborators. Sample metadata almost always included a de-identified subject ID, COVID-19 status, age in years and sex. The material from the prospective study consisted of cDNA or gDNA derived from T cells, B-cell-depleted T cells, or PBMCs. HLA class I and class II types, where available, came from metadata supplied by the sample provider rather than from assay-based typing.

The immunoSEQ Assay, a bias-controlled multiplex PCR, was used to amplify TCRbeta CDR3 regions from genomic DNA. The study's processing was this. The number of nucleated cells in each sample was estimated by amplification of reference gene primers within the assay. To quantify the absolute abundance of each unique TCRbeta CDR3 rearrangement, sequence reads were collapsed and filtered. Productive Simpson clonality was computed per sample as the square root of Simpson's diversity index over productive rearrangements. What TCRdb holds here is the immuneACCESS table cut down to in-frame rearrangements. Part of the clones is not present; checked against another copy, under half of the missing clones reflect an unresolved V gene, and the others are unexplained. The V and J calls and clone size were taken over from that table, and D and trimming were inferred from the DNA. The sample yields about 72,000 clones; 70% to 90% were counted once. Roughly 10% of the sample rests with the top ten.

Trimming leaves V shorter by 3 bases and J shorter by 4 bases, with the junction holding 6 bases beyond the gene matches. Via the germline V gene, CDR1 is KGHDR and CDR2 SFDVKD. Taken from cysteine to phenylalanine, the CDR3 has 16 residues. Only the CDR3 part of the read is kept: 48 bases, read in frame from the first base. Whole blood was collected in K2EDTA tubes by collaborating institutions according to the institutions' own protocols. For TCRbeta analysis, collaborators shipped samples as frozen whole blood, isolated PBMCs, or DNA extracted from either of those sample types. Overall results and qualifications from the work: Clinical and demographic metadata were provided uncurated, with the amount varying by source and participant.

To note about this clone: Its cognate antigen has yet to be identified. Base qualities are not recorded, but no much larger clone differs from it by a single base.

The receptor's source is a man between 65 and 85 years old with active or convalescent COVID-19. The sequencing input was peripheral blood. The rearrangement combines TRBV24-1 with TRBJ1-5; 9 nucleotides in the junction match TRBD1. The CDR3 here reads CATSDPGQGWNQPQHF. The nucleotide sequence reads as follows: TGTGCCACCAGTGATCCGGGACAGGGTTGGAATCAGCCCCAGCATTTT.